The rows below give T cell receptor beta chains drawn from one sample of a study of CD4 T cells in relation to SARS-CoV-2 and coronaviruses. The table came from immunoSEQ multiplex PCR; TCRdb's copy has only in-frame clones and leaves some out. The sample yields around 65,000 clones, 75% to 90% seen once. The sample comprised memory CD4+ T cells from PBMCs. The receptor set was obtained from a human donor in good health. Each CDR3 is given with its conserved first and last residue. Fields, in order: V gene, J gene, clone size, CDR3 protein. Some rows mark clone size as missing; the rest say once, few, many or name a class of expanded clone.

TRBV6-1	TRBJ1-1	.	CASSEGVANTEAFF
TRBV6-5	TRBJ1-5	few	CASNTGARSNQPQHF
TRBV10-2	TRBJ2-6	few	CASRRGSGANVLTF
TRBV12-2	TRBJ2-7	.	CASSGTINEQYF
TRBV30	TRBJ1-4	once	CASGTLRHEKLFF
TRBV5-1	TRBJ2-7	once	CASGQGGGFYEQYF
TRBV27	TRBJ1-2	.	CASSFQKRGGREHYGYTF
TRBV7-3	TRBJ1-1	.	CASSSPGRTEAFF
TRBV5-4	TRBJ2-3	once	CASSLVGQGTQGTQYF
TRBV2	TRBJ1-1	.	CASSDLGRGSEAFF
TRBV7-3	TRBJ2-3	.	CASSFGDTQYF
TRBV9	TRBJ1-6	.	CASSIRRENSPLHF
TRBV3-1/TRBV3-2	TRBJ2-3	.	CASSQPPGSGGTDTQYF
TRBV6-5	TRBJ2-7	.	CASNGQGYEQYF
TRBV6-6	TRBJ1-2	.	CASSYSREGNYGYTF
TRBV5-1	TRBJ2-3	.	CASSLFPTDTQYF
TRBV7-3	TRBJ2-5	.	CASSLRGGLAGGGETQYF
TRBV7-2	TRBJ2-5	.	CASSFQGGQETQYF
TRBV30	TRBJ2-4	.	CAWDNLGTQNIQYF
TRBV11-2	TRBJ1-3	.	CASSIRNTIYF
TRBV6-5	TRBJ1-2	.	CASSIGANYGYTF
TRBV2	TRBJ2-7	few	CASSEFYEQYF
TRBV28	TRBJ2-7	.	CASSLLAGGPTEQYF
TRBV27	TRBJ1-1	.	CASRQIPMNTEAFF
TRBV6-5	TRBJ2-1	.	CASSPRTGEDEQFF
TRBV18	TRBJ2-5	.	CASSYNQGSQETQYF
TRBV7-3	TRBJ2-2	.	CASSPHSGRTTVGELFF
TRBV5-1	TRBJ2-3	.	CASSYRIAGSTDTQYF